Listed below are T cell receptor beta chains from one sample, sequenced in a study of regulatory T cells in long-lasting Graves disease. Using its own MiXCR run on the multiplex PCR reads, TCRdb lists one record per CDR3 protein. Found here are 360,000 or so distinct CDR3 sequences, roughly 25% of them singletons; the top ten hold approximately 27%. Material: peripheral blood mononuclear cells (PBMCs), obtained when the disease was refractory, from a patient treated with antithyroid drugs. Source of these receptors: a woman aged 40 to 50 with Graves disease. Both conserved end residues are part of each CDR3. Clone sizes are given selectively: once, few, many, or a class where the clone is expanded.

>.|TRBV19|.
CASKGTSGFNEQFF
>TRBJ2-5|TRBV2|many
CASRAVFQETQYF
>TRBJ2-7|TRBV20-1|few
CSAPSGGWGEQYF
>TRBJ1-1|TRBV19|few
CASSIVSGLLTFTEAFF
>TRBJ2-1|TRBV11-2|.
CASSAPGLAGHNEQFF
>TRBJ2-7|TRBV20-1|many
CSATGLASYEQYF
>TRBJ2-2|TRBV12-5|.
CASGLNYGGRYTGELFF
>TRBJ2-5|TRBV28|few
CASSWTGRTQYF
>TRBJ2-2|TRBV28|.
CATAGTSASGELFF
>TRBJ1-2|TRBV9|few
CASSVTGVEGYTF
>TRBJ2-2|TRBV4-1|.
CASSQVAVLSGRVGELFF
>TRBJ1-4|TRBV20-1|.
CSARTGPPGEKLFF
>TRBJ1-1|TRBV12-3/TRBV12-4|many
CASSLGQGRTEAFF
>TRBJ2-5|TRBV18|few
CASSPQMSRAQETQYF
>TRBJ2-1|TRBV10-2|few
CASTTRGTSGEGGAYNEQFF
>TRBJ1-1|TRBV28|many
CASSPMTWQAFF
>TRBJ2-7|TRBV29-1|many
CSVAPLAAPGYEQYF
>TRBJ1-2|TRBV28|many
CASSQDSNYGYTF
>TRBJ2-7|TRBV28|many
CASRAPGLAGGYEQYF
>TRBJ2-2|TRBV2|many
CASSLALGATGELFF
>TRBJ1-4|TRBV10-2|many
CASSGGMRNEKLFF
>TRBJ2-7|TRBV6-2/TRBV6-3|many
CASSLTTGGLVTYEQYF
>TRBJ1-2|TRBV28|many
CASIGTGDYYGYTF
>TRBJ1-3|TRBV24-1|.
CATSTGDTIYF
>TRBJ2-7|TRBV5-1|.
CASSPGVVLSSDEQYF
>TRBJ2-4|TRBV11-2|.
CASSLGDRGRLLAKNIQYF
>TRBJ2-7|TRBV4-1|.
CASSQGIAGGAGEQYF
>TRBJ2-7|TRBV29-1|many
CSVRQGAYEQYF
>TRBJ1-1|TRBV10-3|few
CAISVRDRATEAFF
>TRBJ2-2|TRBV11-2|.
CAGSVGGRDTGELFF
>TRBJ2-7|TRBV6-1|.
CASKLQAAELSYEQYF
>TRBJ2-7|TRBV4-1|.
CASSHLQPTYEQYF
>TRBJ1-2|TRBV28|many
CASSRSGQGDGYTF
>TRBJ2-5|TRBV7-3|many
CASSNGLAGTETQYF
>TRBJ2-7|TRBV6-1|.
CASILDSSKGQYF
>TRBJ1-3|TRBV2|many
CASMGDSGNTIYF
>TRBJ2-7|TRBV11-1|many
CASSPPFAGSYEQYF
>TRBJ1-1|TRBV14|many
CASSHGQPSTEAFF
>TRBJ2-7|TRBV15|few
CATSSGLAGKSEQYF
>TRBJ1-5|TRBV29-1|many
CSVVDNWGQPQHF
>TRBJ2-2|TRBV9|.
CASSWTGITGELFF
>TRBJ1-2|TRBV7-2|few
CASSLAGLANYGYTF
>TRBJ2-7|TRBV20-1|many
CSARRGYEQYF
>TRBJ2-4|TRBV28|many
CASSQQGFIAKNIQYF
>TRBJ2-1|TRBV9|many
CASSVDGHNEQFF
>TRBJ2-2|TRBV12-3/TRBV12-4|few
CASRPGLAGGTGTGELFF
>TRBJ2-2|TRBV9|once
CASSVDTSGITGELFF
>TRBJ2-1|TRBV19|few
CASTASVRGNEQFF
>TRBJ1-1|TRBV9|few
CASSHTDGATAFF
>TRBJ1-4|TRBV9|.
CASSVGFATNEKLFF
>TRBJ1-1|TRBV5-1|many
CASSLEYGGRDTEAFF
>TRBJ1-6|TRBV12-3/TRBV12-4|.
CASSFRGSSPLHF
>TRBJ2-7|TRBV28|many
CASSHPWTSVPYEQYF